The rows below give T cell receptor beta chains drawn from one sample of a study of radiotherapy plus CTLA-4 blockade in lung cancer. The assay was immunoSEQ multiplex PCR, and TCRdb's table has in-frame clones only and misses some. The profile shows about 76,000 clones, about four fifths of them singletons. This material consisted of peripheral blood, taken from a patient treated with radiotherapy plus ipilimumab. These receptors originate from a human donor with non-small cell lung cancer who had stable disease on radiotherapy plus ipilimumab. Both conserved end residues are part of each CDR3. Fields, in order: CDR3 DNA, CDR3 protein, D gene, clone size, V gene, J gene. The D gene is left open where the match is weak. Clone size is shown for a subset of rows, as once, few, many or a class of expanded clone.

TGTGCCAGCAGTTCCTCGACAGGGAATAATTCACCCCTCCACTTT	CASSSSTGNNSPLHF	TRBD1	-	TRBV28	TRBJ1-6
TGTGCCAGCAGGAGACAGGGGGCTAATGATGGCTACACCTTC	CASRRQGANDGYTF	TRBD1	-	TRBV2	TRBJ1-2
TGTGCCAGCAGTTCCTCGCCGAACACCGGGGAGCTGTTTTTT	CASSSSPNTGELFF	-	-	TRBV6-4	TRBJ2-2
TGTGCCAGCAGCTTTCACGGGGCCATCTACGAGCAGTACTTC	CASSFHGAIYEQYF	-	-	TRBV11-2	TRBJ2-7
TGTGCCAGCAGCGAACCGGGACAGGGAGGTGAAAAACTGTTTTTT	CASSEPGQGGEKLFF	TRBD1	-	TRBV28	TRBJ1-4
TGTGCCAGTAGTTGGGGTCCCTCAGAGACCCAGTACTTC	CASSWGPSETQYF	-	-	TRBV19	TRBJ2-5
TGTGCCAGCAGTTTAGGGTACGAGCAGTACTTC	CASSLGYEQYF	-	-	TRBV27	TRBJ2-7
TGTGCCAGTAGTATAGACCACACGGGTCAGCCCCAGCATTTT	CASSIDHTGQPQHF	-	-	TRBV19	TRBJ1-5
TGTGCCACCAGCAGAGAGGGGACTAGCGGCTCCTACGAGCAGTACTTC	CATSREGTSGSYEQYF	TRBD2	once	TRBV15	TRBJ2-7
TGTGCCAGCAGCCCGGACAGGGAGCACGAGCAGTACTTC	CASSPDREHEQYF	TRBD1	few	TRBV2	TRBJ2-7
TGTGCCAGCAGCCAAGCTCAGGGTAATAGCAATCAGCCCCAGCATTTT	CASSQAQGNSNQPQHF	-	few	TRBV4-2	TRBJ1-5
TGTGCCAGCAGCGAAACAGGGATTAGAGGGACCGGGGAGCTGTTTTTT	CASSETGIRGTGELFF	-	-	TRBV5-5	TRBJ2-2
TGTGCCACTCTCGCGGACAGGAGCTCCTACAATGAGCAGTTCTTC	CATLADRSSYNEQFF	TRBD1	-	TRBV19	TRBJ2-1
TGTGCCAGCACTTCAGGACAGGGGGGGAATCAGCCCCAGCATTTT	CASTSGQGGNQPQHF	TRBD1	-	TRBV28	TRBJ1-5
TGCAGCGTAAGACCCTATCTGGGACAGGGGGCCTCCTACGAGCAGTACTTC	CSVRPYLGQGASYEQYF	TRBD1	-	TRBV29-1	TRBJ2-7
TGTGCCAGCAGCGGGCCAGGGGGTGCGAACACTGAAGCTTTCTTT	CASSGPGGANTEAFF	TRBD1	-	TRBV9	TRBJ1-1
TGTGCCAGCAGCCCGGGGCTAGCGGGAGCAGGAACCTCCTACGAGCAGTACTTC	CASSPGLAGAGTSYEQYF	TRBD2	-	TRBV9	TRBJ2-7
TGTGCCAGCAGCTTAAAAGCGGGGGGCCGGGAGACCCAGTACTTC	CASSLKAGGRETQYF	TRBD2	-	TRBV7-9	TRBJ2-5
TGTGCCAGCAGCTTCCCTCCTCGACTAGCGGGGAACACAGATACGCAGTATTTT	CASSFPPRLAGNTDTQYF	TRBD2	few	TRBV7-9	TRBJ2-3
TGTGCCAGCAGCCACACAGAAGCTTTCTTT	CASSHTEAFF	-	-	TRBV7-9	TRBJ1-1
TGTGCCATCAGTGAGGACAGCCATAGCACAGATACGCAGTATTTT	CAISEDSHSTDTQYF	-	few	TRBV10-3	TRBJ2-3
TGTGCCAGCTCACCACAATTGGGGGATCAGCCCCAGCATTTT	CASSPQLGDQPQHF	-	-	TRBV18	TRBJ1-5
TGTGCCAGCAGCTCCCCGACTAGCGGGAGGGGAGGTGAGCAGTTCTTC	CASSSPTSGRGGEQFF	TRBD2	few	TRBV9	TRBJ2-1
TGCAGCGTTTCCTCCGGGACAGGGGCAAACTACGAGCAGTACTTC	CSVSSGTGANYEQYF	TRBD1	-	TRBV29-1	TRBJ2-7
TGTGCCAGTAGTCATGACAGGGGTGGCGATCAGCCCCAGCATTTT	CASSHDRGGDQPQHF	TRBD1	-	TRBV19	TRBJ1-5
TGTGCCTGGAGTCGAATACTGGGGAGCCCCGCGGAGGAGACCCAGTACTTC	CAWSRILGSPAEETQYF	-	-	TRBV30	TRBJ2-5